This T cell receptor (beta chain) was profiled in a study of blood T cell repertoires in COVID-19. Study context: PBMCs, B-cell-depleted T cells, or T cells were the source of the cDNA or gDNA that made up the material.

As originally analysed: How many nucleated cells were present was estimated from reference gene primer amplification. The repertoire was sequenced with immunoSEQ multiplex PCR; TCRdb's copy has only in-frame clones and lacks some. V, J and clone size are those of that table, while D and trimming were read from the DNA. Of roughly 100,000 clones in the sample, about 80% were seen once. Germline values: CDR1 MNHEY, CDR2 SVGEGT. The CDR3 consists of 14 residues. Trimming stripped 2 bases from V and 1 base from J, with 8 bases between. The gene calls are TRBV6-2 or TRBV6-3 and TRBJ1-2; D is undetermined. This TCR was sampled from a human donor in a cohort sampled during active or convalescent COVID-19. Sequencing used peripheral blood. In DNA form, the CDR3 reads TGTGCCAGCAGTTACGGACTGAATAACTATGGCTACACCTTC. It encodes CASSYGLNNYGYTF.